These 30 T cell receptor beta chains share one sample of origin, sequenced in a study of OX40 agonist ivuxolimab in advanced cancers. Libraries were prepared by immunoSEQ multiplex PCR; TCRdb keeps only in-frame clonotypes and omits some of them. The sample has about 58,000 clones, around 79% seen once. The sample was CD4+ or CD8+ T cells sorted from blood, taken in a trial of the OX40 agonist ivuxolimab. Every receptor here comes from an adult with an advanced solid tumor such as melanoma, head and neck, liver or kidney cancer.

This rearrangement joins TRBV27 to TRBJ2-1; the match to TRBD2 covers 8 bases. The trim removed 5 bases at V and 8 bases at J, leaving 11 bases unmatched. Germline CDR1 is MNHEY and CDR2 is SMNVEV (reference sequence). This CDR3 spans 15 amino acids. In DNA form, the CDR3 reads TGTGCCAGCAGTCCGAGAGGGACTAGTGTGTATGAGCAGTTCTTC. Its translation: CASSPRGTSVYEQFF.

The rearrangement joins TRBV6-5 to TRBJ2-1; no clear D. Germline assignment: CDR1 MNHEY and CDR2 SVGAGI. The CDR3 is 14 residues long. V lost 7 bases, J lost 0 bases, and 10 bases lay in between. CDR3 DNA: TGTGCCAGCACCGCAAGAAGCTCCTACAATGAGCAGTTCTTC. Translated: CASTARSSYNEQFF.

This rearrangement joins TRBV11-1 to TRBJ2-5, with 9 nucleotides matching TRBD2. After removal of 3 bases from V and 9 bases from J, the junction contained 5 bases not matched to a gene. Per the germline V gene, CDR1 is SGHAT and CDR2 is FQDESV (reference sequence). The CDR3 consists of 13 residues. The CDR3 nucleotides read TGTGCCAGCAGCTTTGGCGCGGGAGGGGCCCAGTACTTC. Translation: CASSFGAGGAQYF.

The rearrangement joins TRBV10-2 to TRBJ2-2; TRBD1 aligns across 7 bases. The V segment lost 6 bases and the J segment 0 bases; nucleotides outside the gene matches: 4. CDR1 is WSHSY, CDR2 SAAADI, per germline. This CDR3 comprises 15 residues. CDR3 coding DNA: TGCGCCAGCAGAACCGGGACAGCGAACACCGGGGAGCTGTTTTTT. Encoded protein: CASRTGTANTGELFF.

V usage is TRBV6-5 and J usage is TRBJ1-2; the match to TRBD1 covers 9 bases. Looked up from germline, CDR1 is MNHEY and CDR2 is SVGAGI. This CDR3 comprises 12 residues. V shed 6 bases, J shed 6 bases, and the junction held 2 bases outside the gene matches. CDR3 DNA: TGTGCCAGCAGCCGACAGGGGGATGGCTACACCTTC. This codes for CASSRQGDGYTF.

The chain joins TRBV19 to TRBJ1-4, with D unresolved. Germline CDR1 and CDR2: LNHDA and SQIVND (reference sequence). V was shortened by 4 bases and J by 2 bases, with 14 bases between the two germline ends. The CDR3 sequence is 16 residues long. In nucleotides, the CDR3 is TGTGCCAGTAGTAATACCCCCAGGAGGACTAATGAAAAACTGTTTTTT. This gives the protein CASSNTPRRTNEKLFF.

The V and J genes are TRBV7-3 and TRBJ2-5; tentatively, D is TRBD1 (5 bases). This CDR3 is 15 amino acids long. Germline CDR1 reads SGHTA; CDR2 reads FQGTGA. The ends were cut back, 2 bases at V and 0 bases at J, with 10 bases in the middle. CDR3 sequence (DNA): TGTGCCAGCAGCTTACAGGGCAATTACCAAGAGACCCAGTACTTC. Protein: CASSLQGNYQETQYF. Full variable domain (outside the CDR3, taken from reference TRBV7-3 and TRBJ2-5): GAGVSQTPSNKVTEKGKYVELRCDPISGHTALYWYRQSLGQGPEFLIYFQGTGAADDSGLPNDRFFAVRPEGSVSTLKIQRTERGDSAVYLCASSLQGNYQETQYFGPGTRLLVL.

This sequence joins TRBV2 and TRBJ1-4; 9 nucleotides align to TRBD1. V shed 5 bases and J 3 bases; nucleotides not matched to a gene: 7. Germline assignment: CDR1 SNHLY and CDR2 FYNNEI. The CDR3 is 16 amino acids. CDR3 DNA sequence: TGTGCCAGCAGTCGACAGGGGGTGGGACCTAATGAAAAACTGTTTTTT. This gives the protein CASSRQGVGPNEKLFF.

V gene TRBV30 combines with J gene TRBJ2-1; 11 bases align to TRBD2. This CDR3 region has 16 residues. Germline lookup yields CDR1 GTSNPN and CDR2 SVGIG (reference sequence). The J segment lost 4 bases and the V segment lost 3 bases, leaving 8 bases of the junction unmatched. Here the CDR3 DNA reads TGTGCCTGGAGCGCCGGGACTAGCGGTTTTTACAATGAGCAGTTCTTC. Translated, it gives CAWSAGTSGFYNEQFF.

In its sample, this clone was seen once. The CDR3 DNA sequence: TGCGCCAGCAGCTTGGGGAGGGCAGGCACAGATACGCAGTATTTT. Its translation: CASSLGRAGTDTQYF. The chain has TRBV5-1 and TRBJ2-3; a weak D match, TRBD2 (6 bases). Deletions cut 0 bases from V and 1 base from J, with 9 bases between. Germline V gene sequence: CDR1 SGHRS, CDR2 YFSETQ. This CDR3 region has 15 residues.

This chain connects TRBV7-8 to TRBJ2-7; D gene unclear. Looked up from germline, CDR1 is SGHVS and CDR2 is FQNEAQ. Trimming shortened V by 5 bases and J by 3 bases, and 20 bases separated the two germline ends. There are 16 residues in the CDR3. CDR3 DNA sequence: TGTGCCAGCAGCCTCACTGGATCGACGGGCAGCTACGAGCAGTACTTC. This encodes CASSLTGSTGSYEQYF.

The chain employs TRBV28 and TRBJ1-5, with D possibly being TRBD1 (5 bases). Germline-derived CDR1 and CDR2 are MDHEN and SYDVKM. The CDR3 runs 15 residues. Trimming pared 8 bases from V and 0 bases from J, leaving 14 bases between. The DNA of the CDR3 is TGTGCCAGCCGTGCCGGGGGGAATAGCAATCAGCCCCAGCATTTT. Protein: CASRAGGNSNQPQHF.

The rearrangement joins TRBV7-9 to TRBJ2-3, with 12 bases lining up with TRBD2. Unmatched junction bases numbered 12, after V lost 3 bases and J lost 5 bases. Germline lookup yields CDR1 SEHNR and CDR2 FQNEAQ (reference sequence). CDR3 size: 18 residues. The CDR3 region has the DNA TGTGCCAGCAGCTTTAATTATGGACTAGCGGGACCCCTAGATACGCAGTATTTT. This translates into CASSFNYGLAGPLDTQYF.

CDR3 protein: CASSENRRKQYF. The DNA for the CDR3 is TGTGCCAGCAGTGAAAACCGGAGAAAGCAGTACTTC. This chain links TRBV6-1 with TRBJ2-7, with D uncertain. The CDR3 has 12 amino acids. CDR1 and CDR2 (germline): MNHNS, SASEGT. With 2 bases removed from V and 8 bases from J, the gap between germline ends came to 10 bases.

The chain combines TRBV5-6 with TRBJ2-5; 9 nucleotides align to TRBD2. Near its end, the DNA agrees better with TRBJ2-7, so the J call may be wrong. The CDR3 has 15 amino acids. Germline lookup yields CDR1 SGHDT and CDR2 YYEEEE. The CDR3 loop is CASSSPGLARYEQYF. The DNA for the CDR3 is TGTGCCAGCAGCTCCCCGGGACTAGCACGATACGAGCAGTACTTC.

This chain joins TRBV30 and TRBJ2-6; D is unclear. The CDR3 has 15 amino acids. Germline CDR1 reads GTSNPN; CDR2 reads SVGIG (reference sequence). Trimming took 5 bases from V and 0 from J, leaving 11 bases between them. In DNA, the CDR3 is TGTGCCTGGCGAGCAGCCCGCTCTGGGGCCAACGTCCTGACTTTC. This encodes CAWRAARSGANVLTF.

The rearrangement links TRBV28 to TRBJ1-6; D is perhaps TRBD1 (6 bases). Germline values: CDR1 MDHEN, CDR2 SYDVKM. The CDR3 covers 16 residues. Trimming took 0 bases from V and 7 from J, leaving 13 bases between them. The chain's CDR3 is CASSLWRGIGNSPLHF. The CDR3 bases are TGTGCCAGCAGTTTATGGAGGGGGATAGGCAATTCACCCCTCCACTTT.

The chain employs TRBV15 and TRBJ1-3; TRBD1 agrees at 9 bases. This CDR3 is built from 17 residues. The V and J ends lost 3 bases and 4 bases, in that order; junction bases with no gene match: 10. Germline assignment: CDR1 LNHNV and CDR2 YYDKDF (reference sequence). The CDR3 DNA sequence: TGTGCCACCAGCAGGTCCCTCCGGGACAGGGAGGGAAACACCATATATTTT. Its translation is CATSRSLRDREGNTIYF.

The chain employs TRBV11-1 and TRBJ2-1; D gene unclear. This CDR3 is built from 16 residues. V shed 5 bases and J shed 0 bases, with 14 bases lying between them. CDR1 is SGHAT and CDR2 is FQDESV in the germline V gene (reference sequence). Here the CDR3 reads CASSPIGGRSYNEQFF. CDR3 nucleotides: TGTGCCAGCAGCCCCATTGGCGGACGCTCCTACAATGAGCAGTTCTTC.

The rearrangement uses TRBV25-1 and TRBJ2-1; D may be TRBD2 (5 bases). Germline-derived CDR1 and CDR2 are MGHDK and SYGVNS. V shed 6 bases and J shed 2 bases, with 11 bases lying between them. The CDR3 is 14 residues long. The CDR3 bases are TGTGCCAGCAGAGCGGAGATGACCTACAATGAGCAGTTCTTC. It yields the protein CASRAEMTYNEQFF. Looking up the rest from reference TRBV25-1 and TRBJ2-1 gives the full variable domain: EADIYQTPRYLVIGTGKKITLECSQTMGHDKMYWYQQDPGMELHLIHYSYGVNSTEKGDLSSESTVSRIRTEHFPLTLESARPSHTSQYLCASRAEMTYNEQFFGPGTRLTVL.

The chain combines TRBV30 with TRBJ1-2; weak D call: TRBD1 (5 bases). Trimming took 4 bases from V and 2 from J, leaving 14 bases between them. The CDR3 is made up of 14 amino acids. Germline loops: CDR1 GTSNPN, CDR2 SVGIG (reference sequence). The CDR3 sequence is CAWKWSGLNYGYTF. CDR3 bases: TGTGCCTGGAAGTGGTCAGGGCTAAACTATGGCTACACCTTC.

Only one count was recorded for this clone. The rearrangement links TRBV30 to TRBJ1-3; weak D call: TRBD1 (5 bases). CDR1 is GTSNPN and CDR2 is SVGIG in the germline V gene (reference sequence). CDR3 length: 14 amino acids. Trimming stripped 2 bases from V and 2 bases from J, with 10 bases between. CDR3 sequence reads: CAWSIPGTGNTIYF. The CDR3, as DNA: TGTGCCTGGAGTATCCCAGGGACTGGAAACACCATATATTTT.

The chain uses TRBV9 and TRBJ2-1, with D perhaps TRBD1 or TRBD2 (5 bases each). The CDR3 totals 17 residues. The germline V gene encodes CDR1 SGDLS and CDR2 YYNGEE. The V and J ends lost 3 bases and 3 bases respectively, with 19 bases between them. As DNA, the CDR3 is TGTGCCAGCAGCGCTGGGACCACCAGAGGTGGCTACAATGAGCAGTTCTTC. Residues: CASSAGTTRGGYNEQFF. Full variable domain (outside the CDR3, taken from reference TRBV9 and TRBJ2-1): DSGVTQTPKHLITATGQRVTLRCSPRSGDLSVYWYQQSLDQGLQFLIQYYNGEERAKGNILERFSAQQFPDLHSELNLSSLELGDSALYFCASSAGTTRGGYNEQFFGPGTRLTVL.

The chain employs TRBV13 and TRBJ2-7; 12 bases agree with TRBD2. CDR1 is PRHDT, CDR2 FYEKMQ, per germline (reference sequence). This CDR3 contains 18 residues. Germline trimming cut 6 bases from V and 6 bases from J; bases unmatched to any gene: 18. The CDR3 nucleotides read TGTGCCAGCAGGCGCTACGACAGACTAGCGGGAGAATCTCCCGAGCAGTACTTC. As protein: CASRRYDRLAGESPEQYF.

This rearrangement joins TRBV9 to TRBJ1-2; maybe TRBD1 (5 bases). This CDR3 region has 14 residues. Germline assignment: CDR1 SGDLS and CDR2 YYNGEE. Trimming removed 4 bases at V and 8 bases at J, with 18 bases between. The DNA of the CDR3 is TGTGCCAGCAGCTCCTTGGGGCGGGTTTCGGGCTACACCTTC. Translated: CASSSLGRVSGYTF.

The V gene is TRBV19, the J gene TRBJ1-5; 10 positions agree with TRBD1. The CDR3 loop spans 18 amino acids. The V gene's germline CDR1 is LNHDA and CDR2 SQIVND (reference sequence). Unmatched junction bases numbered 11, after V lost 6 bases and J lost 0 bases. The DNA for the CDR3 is TGTGCCAGTAGCAAGGATCCGGGACAGGGGATTAGCAATCAGCCCCAGCATTTT. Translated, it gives CASSKDPGQGISNQPQHF.

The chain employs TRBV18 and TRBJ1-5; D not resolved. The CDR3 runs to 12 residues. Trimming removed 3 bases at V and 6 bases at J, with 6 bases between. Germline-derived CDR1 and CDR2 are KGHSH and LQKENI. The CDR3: CASSPSGQPQHF. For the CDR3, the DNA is TGTGCCAGCTCACCCTCGGGTCAGCCCCAGCATTTT.

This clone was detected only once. The CDR3 DNA follows: TGCGCCAGCAGCCGGGACTACAATGAGCAGTTCTTC. Encoded protein: CASSRDYNEQFF. The gene calls are TRBV4-1 and TRBJ2-1; D gene unclear. V lost 4 bases, J lost 3 bases, and 4 bases lay in between. The CDR3 length is 12 residues. Germline V gene lookup returns CDR1 MGHRA and CDR2 YSYEKL.

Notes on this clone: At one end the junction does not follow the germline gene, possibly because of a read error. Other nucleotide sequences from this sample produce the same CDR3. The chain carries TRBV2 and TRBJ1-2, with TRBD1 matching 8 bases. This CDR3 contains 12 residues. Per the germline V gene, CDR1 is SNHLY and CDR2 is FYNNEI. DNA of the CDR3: TGTGCCAGCAGTGGGGACAGGCATGGCTACACCTTT. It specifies CASSGDRHGYTF.

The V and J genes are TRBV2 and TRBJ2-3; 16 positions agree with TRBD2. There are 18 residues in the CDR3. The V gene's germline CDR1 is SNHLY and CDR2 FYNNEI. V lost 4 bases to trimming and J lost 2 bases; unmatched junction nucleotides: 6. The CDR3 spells CASSGGTSGRVDTDTQYF. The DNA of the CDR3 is TGTGCCAGCAGTGGAGGGACTAGCGGGAGGGTTGACACAGATACGCAGTATTTT.